This TCR beta chain stems from a study of cytomegalovirus exposure and HLA in healthy donors. V lost 5 bases, J lost 2 bases, and 4 bases stayed unmatched. The CDR3 is made up of 14 amino acids. Germline V gene sequence: CDR1 MDHEN, CDR2 SYDVKM. Notes on the study in general: Cytomegalovirus status was reportedly diagnosed by the classifier with high sensitivity and specificity.

The PCR made use of 60 Vbeta and 13 Jbeta primers. Here immunoSEQ multiplex PCR was the method, and the copy in TCRdb shows in-frame clones only, minus some. The data show 100,000 to 150,000 clones, 76% seen once. Of note for this clone: Its target is unknown.

This sequence originates from a female donor in good health and CMV-seropositive. The sample comprised PBMCs. This chain joins TRBV28 and TRBJ1-1, with TRBD1 identical over 8 bases. The CDR3 reads CASSPGGLNTEAFF. The CDR3 DNA follows: TGTGCCAGCAGTCCAGGGGGCTTAAACACTGAAGCTTTCTTT. Filled out from reference TRBV28 and TRBJ1-1, the complete variable domain reads DVKVTQSSRYLVKRTGEKVFLECVQDMDHENMFWYRQDPGLGLRLIYFSYDVKMKEKGDIPEGYSVSREKKERFSLILESASTNQTSMYLCASSPGGLNTEAFFGQGTRLTVV.